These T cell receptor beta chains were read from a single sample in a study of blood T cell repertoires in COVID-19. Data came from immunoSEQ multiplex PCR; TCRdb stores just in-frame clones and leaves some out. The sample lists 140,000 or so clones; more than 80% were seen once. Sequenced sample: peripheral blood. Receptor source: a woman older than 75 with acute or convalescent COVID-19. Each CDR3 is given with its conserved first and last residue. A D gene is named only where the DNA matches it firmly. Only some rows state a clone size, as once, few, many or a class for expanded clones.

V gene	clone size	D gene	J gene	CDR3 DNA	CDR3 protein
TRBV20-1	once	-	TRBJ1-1	TGCAGTGCTAGTCGACAGCCTCGGGGGACTGAAGCTTTCTTT	CSASRQPRGTEAFF
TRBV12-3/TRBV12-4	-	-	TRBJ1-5	TGTGCCAGCAGTTTGGGGAGGGGTAGTCCCCAGCATTTT	CASSLGRGSPQHF
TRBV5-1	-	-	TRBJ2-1	TGCGCCAGCAGCTTGGGAGGCAAGTCCTACAATGAGCAGTTCTTC	CASSLGGKSYNEQFF
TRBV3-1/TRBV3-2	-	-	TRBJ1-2	TGTGCCAGCAGCCAAGGTCCAGGGCCTGGCTACACCTTC	CASSQGPGPGYTF
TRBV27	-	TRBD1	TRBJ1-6	TGTGCCAGCAGTTTCACAGGGACAGGGTTATCCTATAATTCACCCCTCCACTTT	CASSFTGTGLSYNSPLHF
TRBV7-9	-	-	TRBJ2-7	TGTGCCAGCAGCTCGAACTACAATTCCTACGAGCAGTACTTC	CASSSNYNSYEQYF
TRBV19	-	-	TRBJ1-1	TGTGCCAGTAGTTACAGGGACACTGAAGCTTTCTTT	CASSYRDTEAFF
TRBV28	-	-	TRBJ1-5	TGTGCCAGCCTGGTGGAGAATCAGCCCCAGCATTTT	CASLVENQPQHF
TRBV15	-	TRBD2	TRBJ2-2	TGTGCCACCAGCGGGGGCCCGGGACTAGCGAGCCCCGGGGAGCTGTTTTTT	CATSGGPGLASPGELFF
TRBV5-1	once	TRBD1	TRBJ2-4	TGCGCCAGCAGCTGGGGGACAGGGGGCTCAAAGGAAGCCAAAAACATTCAGTACTTC	CASSWGTGGSKEAKNIQYF
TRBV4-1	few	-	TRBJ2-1	TGCGCCAGCAGCCAAGGCCGGGGTTCCCTGGTGGATGAGCAGTTCTTC	CASSQGRGSLVDEQFF